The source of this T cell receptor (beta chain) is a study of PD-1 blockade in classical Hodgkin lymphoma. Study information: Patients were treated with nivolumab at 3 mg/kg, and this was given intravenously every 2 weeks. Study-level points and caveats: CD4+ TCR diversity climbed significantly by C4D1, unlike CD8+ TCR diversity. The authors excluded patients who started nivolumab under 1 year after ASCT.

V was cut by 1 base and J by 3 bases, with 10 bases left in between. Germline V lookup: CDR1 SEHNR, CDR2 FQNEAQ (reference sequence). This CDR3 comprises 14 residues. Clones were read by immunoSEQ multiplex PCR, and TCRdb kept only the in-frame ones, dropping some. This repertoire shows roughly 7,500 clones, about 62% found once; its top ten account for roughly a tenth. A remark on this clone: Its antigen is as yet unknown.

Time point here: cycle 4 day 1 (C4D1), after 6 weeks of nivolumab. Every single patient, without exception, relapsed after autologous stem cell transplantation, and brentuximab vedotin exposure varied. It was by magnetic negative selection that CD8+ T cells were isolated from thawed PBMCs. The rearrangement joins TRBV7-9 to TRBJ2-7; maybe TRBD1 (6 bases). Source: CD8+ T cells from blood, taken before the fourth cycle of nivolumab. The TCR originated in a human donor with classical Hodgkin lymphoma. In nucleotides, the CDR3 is TGTGCCAGCAGCTTAGGGACAGTAATCTACGAGCAGTACTTC. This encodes CASSLGTVIYEQYF. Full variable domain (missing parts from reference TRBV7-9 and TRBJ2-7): DTGVSQNPRHKITKRGQNVTFRCDPISEHNRLYWYRQTLGQGPEFLTYFQNEAQLEKSRLLSDRFSAERPKGSFSTLEIQRTEQGDSAMYLCASSLGTVIYEQYFGPGTRLTVT.